This passage covers 19 T cell receptor beta chains from one sample sequenced in a study of blood T cell repertoires in COVID-19. TCRdb's copy holds only in-frame clones and misses some; the assay was immunoSEQ multiplex PCR. The data show tens of thousands of clones, around four fifths seen once. Sequenced material: peripheral blood. The receptor source for this set is a human donor in a cohort sampled during active COVID-19.

V usage is TRBV7-9 and J usage is TRBJ1-2; no reliable D call. The V gene's germline CDR1 is SEHNR and CDR2 FQNEAQ (reference sequence). V was shortened by 6 bases and J by 8 bases, with 16 bases between the two germline ends. The CDR3 totals 13 residues. The CDR3 loop reads CASSLMGEWGYTF. As DNA, the CDR3 is TGTGCCAGCAGTTTAATGGGCGAGTGGGGCTACACCTTC.

This chain connects TRBV10-3 to TRBJ2-1, with D possibly being TRBD2 (5 bases). Germline CDR1 reads ENHRY; CDR2 reads SYGVKD. V lost 3 bases, J lost 2 bases, and 14 bases lay in between. The CDR3 is 16 amino acids. The CDR3 coding sequence is TGTGCCATCAGTGACGACCGGGGATTAGCCTACAATGAGCAGTTCTTC. This translates into CAISDDRGLAYNEQFF.

This clone was detected a few times. The chain carries TRBV7-7 and TRBJ1-3; 7 bases match TRBD1. J gave up 0 bases and V 5 bases, and 7 bases lay outside the gene matches. In germline, CDR1 is SSHAT, CDR2 FNYEAQ (reference sequence). The CDR3 covers 16 residues. The CDR3 region has the DNA TGTGCCAGCAGCCCAGGCTGGGACAGCTCTGGAAACACCATATATTTT. Encoded protein: CASSPGWDSSGNTIYF.

The genes are TRBV19 and TRBJ1-5; no clear D. This CDR3 contains 15 residues. CDR1 and CDR2 (germline): LNHDA, SQIVND (reference sequence). The V end lost 6 bases, the J end lost 1 base, and 13 bases lay between the germline ends. CDR3 coding DNA: TGTGCCAGTAGCGGAACTACGTTGAGCAATCAGCCCCAGCATTTT. Translation: CASSGTTLSNQPQHF.

The J gene is TRBJ1-2, the V gene TRBV5-6; weak D call: TRBD1 (5 bases). The V gene lost 7 bases and the J gene lost 5 bases, with 21 bases spanning the gap. This CDR3 region has 15 residues. CDR1 is SGHDT and CDR2 is YYEEEE in the germline V gene. The CDR3 nucleotides are TGTGCCAGCTTGGGTGCGGGACGGCTAAGTTATGGCTACACCTTC. As protein: CASLGAGRLSYGYTF.

This rearrangement joins TRBV6-5 to TRBJ2-7; D not resolved. The germline V gene has CDR1 MNHEY and CDR2 SVGAGI. This CDR3 contains 12 residues. Between the trimmed V and J ends, which lost 7 bases and 1 base, there was a span of 8 bases. The CDR3 DNA reads TGTGCCAGCACCTTACTTTCCTACGAGCAGTACTTC. It is translated as CASTLLSYEQYF.

This clone was seen once. This chain joins TRBV19 and TRBJ1-5; D remains ambiguous. The CDR3 extends over 13 amino acids. V was clipped by 4 bases and J by 5 bases, with 9 bases between them. Germline V gene sequence: CDR1 LNHDA, CDR2 SQIVND (reference sequence). CDR3 in DNA: TGTGCCAGTAGTACACCGGGTTATCAGCCCCAGCATTTT. It translates to CASSTPGYQPQHF.

The chain combines TRBV6-1 with TRBJ2-6; 7 nucleotides match TRBD1. CDR1 is MNHNS, CDR2 SASEGT, per germline. The length of the CDR3 is 15 residues. Trimming took 2 bases from V and 2 from J; bases not matched to a gene: 0. CDR3 loop: CASSEQGAGANVLTF. The CDR3 DNA reads as TGTGCCAGCAGTGAACAGGGGGCTGGGGCCAACGTCCTGACTTTC.

The J gene is TRBJ2-7, the V gene TRBV4-1, with 9 bases that match TRBD2. The CDR3 loop spans 19 amino acids. V shed 2 bases and J 0 bases; nucleotides not matched to a gene: 14. Germline-derived CDR1 and CDR2 are MGHRA and YSYEKL. The CDR3 region is CASSQRLPILAGSSYEQYF. CDR3 coding DNA: TGCGCCAGCAGCCAAAGACTCCCAATCCTAGCGGGGAGCTCCTACGAGCAGTACTTC.

In DNA form, the CDR3 reads TGTGCCTGGAGTTTGTCCATTTACGAGCAGTACTTC. Translating gives CAWSLSIYEQYF. This sequence joins TRBV30 and TRBJ2-7; D call uncertain. In germline, CDR1 is GTSNPN, CDR2 SVGIG (reference sequence). This CDR3 spans 12 amino acids. V was shortened by 2 bases and J by 4 bases, with 9 bases between the two germline ends.

This rearrangement joins TRBV6-5 to TRBJ1-1; D unresolved. The V gene's germline CDR1 is MNHEY and CDR2 SVGAGI. Trimming took 2 bases from V and 1 from J, leaving 8 bases between them. The CDR3 is 14 residues long. This chain's CDR3 is CASSYVGENTEAFF. CDR3 in DNA: TGTGCCAGCAGTTACGTGGGCGAGAACACTGAAGCTTTCTTT.

V usage is TRBV4-1 and J usage is TRBJ1-1; 8 nucleotides align to TRBD1. J was trimmed by 9 bases and V by 1 base; bases with no gene match: 7. CDR3 length equals 14 residues. Germline V CDR1 and CDR2: MGHRA, YSYEKL. DNA of the CDR3: TGCGCCAGCAGCCAAGGTCGGACAGGGCGTAAAGCTTTCTTT. Translation: CASSQGRTGRKAFF.

The chain couples TRBV7-2 to TRBJ1-3, with a possible D match to TRBD1 (6 bases). V dropped 5 bases and J dropped 2 bases, with 16 bases sitting between them. Germline CDR1 reads SGHTA; CDR2 reads FQGNSA. The CDR3 sequence is 16 residues long. The CDR3 loop reads CASSPNRVIPGNTIYF. As DNA, the CDR3 is TGTGCCAGCAGCCCAAACAGGGTAATTCCTGGAAACACCATATATTTT. The full variable domain, with the rest looked up from reference TRBV7-2 and TRBJ1-3, is GAGVSQSPSNKVTEKGKDVELRCDPISGHTALYWYRQSLGQGLEFLIYFQGNSAPDKSGLPSDRFSAERTGGSVSTLTIQRTQQEDSAVYLCASSPNRVIPGNTIYFGEGSWLTVV.

The J gene is TRBJ1-5, the V gene TRBV10-3; 7 bases are a match to TRBD1. Per germline, CDR1 ENHRY and CDR2 SYGVKD. Unmatched junction bases numbered 5, after V lost 6 bases and J lost 0 bases. The CDR3 has 15 amino acids. Here the CDR3 reads CAISRQGTSNQPQHF. CDR3 coding DNA: TGTGCCATCAGCCGACAGGGAACTAGCAATCAGCCCCAGCATTTT.

The J gene is TRBJ1-4, the V gene TRBV30; maybe TRBD1 (6 bases). Germline-derived CDR1 and CDR2 are GTSNPN and SVGIG (reference sequence). Trimming shortened V by 3 bases and J by 0 bases, and 11 bases separated the two germline ends. The CDR3 consists of 15 residues. CDR3 DNA sequence: TGTGCCTGGAGCACGGGACACGCAACTAATGAAAAACTGTTTTTT. Translated, it gives CAWSTGHATNEKLFF.

The rearrangement joins TRBV11-2 to TRBJ2-7; 8 bases are shared with TRBD1. V lost 4 bases to trimming and J lost 5 bases; unmatched junction nucleotides: 7. Looked up from germline, CDR1 is SGHAT and CDR2 is FQNNGV. The CDR3 runs to 14 residues. DNA of the CDR3: TGTGCCAGCAGCTCTCGGACAGGGAACAACGAGCAGTACTTC. It translates to CASSSRTGNNEQYF.

The CDR3 loop reads CASRDTGTGFYEQYF. CDR3 coding DNA: TGTGCCAGCAGGGATACCGGGACAGGGTTCTACGAGCAGTACTTC. The V gene is TRBV3-1 (or the pseudogene TRBV3-2), the J gene TRBJ2-7; 9 nucleotides match TRBD1. The CDR3 loop spans 15 amino acids. Germline V gene lookup returns CDR1 LGHDT and CDR2 YNNKEL (reference sequence). The trim removed 6 bases at V and 3 bases at J, leaving 9 bases unmatched.

The rearrangement uses TRBV6-5 and TRBJ1-5, with a tentative D call TRBD1 (5 bases). Per the germline V gene, CDR1 is MNHEY and CDR2 is SVGAGI. V was pared by 7 bases and J by 3 bases, with 13 bases between. This CDR3 has 14 amino acids. The CDR3 is CASNKDSYNQPQHF. The DNA for the CDR3 is TGTGCCAGCAACAAAGACAGCTACAATCAGCCCCAGCATTTT.

The CDR3 spells CASSKGRDRGDTEAFF. In nucleotides, the CDR3 is TGTGCCAGCAGCAAAGGAAGGGACAGGGGGGACACTGAAGCTTTCTTT. V usage is TRBV21-1 and J usage is TRBJ1-1; TRBD1 is the table's D call, not checked against the DNA. TRBV21-1 is noted as a pseudogene. The CDR3 is 16 residues long.